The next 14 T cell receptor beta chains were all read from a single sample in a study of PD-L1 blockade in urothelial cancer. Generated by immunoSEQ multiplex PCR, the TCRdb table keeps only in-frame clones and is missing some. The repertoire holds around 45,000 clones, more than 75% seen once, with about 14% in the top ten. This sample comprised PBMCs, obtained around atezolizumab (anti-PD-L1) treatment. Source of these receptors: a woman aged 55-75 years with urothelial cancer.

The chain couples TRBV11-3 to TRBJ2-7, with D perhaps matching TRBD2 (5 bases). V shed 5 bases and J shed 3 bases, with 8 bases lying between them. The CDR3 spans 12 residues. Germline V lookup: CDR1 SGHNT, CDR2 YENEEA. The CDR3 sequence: CASSPGGYEQYF. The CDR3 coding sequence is TGTGCCAGCAGCCCCGGAGGCTACGAGCAGTACTTC.

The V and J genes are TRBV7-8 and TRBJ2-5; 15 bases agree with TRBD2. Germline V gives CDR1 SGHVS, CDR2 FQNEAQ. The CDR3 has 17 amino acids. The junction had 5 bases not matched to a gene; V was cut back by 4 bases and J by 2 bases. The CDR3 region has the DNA TGTGCCAGCAGCTCGGGACTAGCGGGGGGCTTACAAGAGACCCAGTACTTC. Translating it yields CASSSGLAGGLQETQYF.

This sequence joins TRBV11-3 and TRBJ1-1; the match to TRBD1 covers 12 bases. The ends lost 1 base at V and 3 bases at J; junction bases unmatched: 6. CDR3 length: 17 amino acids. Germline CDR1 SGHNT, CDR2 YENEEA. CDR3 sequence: CASSLGGTGGLYTEAFF. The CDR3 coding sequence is TGTGCCAGCAGCTTAGGTGGGACAGGGGGCTTGTACACTGAAGCTTTCTTT.

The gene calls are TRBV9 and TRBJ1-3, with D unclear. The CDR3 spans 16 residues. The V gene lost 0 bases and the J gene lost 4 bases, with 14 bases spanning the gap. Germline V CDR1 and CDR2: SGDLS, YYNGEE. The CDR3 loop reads CASSVEPPEAGNTIYF. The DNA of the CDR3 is TGTGCCAGCAGCGTAGAGCCTCCAGAGGCCGGAAACACCATATATTTT.

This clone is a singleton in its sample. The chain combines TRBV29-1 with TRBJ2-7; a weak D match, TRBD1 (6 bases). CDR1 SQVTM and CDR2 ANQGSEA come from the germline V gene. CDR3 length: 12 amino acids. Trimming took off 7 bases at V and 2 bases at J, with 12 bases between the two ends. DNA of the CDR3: TGCAGCGCTTGGACAGACACCTACGAGCAGTACTTC. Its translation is CSAWTDTYEQYF.

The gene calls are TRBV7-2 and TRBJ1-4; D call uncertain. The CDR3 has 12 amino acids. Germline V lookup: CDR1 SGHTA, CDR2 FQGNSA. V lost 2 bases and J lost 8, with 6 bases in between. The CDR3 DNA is TGTGCCAGCAGCTTACGAGGAGAAAAACTGTTTTTT. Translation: CASSLRGEKLFF.

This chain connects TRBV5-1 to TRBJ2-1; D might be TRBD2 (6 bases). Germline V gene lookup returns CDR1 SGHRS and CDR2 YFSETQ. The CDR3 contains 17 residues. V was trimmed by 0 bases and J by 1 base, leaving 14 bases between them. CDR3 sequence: CASSLVVSGVSYNEQFF. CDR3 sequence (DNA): TGCGCCAGCAGCTTGGTGGTTAGCGGAGTATCCTACAATGAGCAGTTCTTC.

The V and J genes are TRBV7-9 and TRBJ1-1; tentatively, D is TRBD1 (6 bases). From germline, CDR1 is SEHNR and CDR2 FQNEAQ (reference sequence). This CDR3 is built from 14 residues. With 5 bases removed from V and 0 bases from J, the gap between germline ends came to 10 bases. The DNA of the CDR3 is TGTGCCAGCAGCCCAGGACAGTTGAACACTGAAGCTTTCTTT. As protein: CASSPGQLNTEAFF.

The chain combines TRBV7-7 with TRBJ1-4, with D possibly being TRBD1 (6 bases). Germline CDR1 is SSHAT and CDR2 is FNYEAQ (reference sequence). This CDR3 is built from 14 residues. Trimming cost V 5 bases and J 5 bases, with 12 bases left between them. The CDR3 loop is CASSPTGYNEKLFF. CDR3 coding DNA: TGTGCCAGCAGCCCGACAGGCTACAATGAAAAACTGTTTTTT.

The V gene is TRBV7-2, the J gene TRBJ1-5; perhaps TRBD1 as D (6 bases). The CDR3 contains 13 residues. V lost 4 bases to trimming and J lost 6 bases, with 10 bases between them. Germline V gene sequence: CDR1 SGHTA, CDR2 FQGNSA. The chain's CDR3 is CASSSDRIQPQHF. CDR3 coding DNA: TGTGCCAGCAGCTCGGACAGAATTCAGCCCCAGCATTTT.

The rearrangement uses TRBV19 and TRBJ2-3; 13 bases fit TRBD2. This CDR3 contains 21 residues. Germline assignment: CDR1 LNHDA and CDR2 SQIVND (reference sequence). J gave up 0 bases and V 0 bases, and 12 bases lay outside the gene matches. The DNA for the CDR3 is TGTGCCAGTAGTATAGATAAAAGGAGACTAGCGGGAGGAACTAGCACAGATACGCAGTATTTT. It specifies CASSIDKRRLAGGTSTDTQYF.

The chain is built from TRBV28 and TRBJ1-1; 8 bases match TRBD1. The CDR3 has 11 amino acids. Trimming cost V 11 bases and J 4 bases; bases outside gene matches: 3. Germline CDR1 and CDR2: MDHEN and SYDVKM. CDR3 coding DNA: TGTGCCGGACAGGGTGGCACTGAAGCTTTCTTT. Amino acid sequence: CAGQGGTEAFF.

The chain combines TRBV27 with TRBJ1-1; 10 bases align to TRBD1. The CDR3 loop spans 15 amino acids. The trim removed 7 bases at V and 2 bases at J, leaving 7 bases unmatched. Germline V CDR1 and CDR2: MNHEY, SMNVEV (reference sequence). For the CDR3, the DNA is TGTGCCAGCAATTACGGACAGGGGGATAACACTGAAGCTTTCTTT. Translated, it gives CASNYGQGDNTEAFF.

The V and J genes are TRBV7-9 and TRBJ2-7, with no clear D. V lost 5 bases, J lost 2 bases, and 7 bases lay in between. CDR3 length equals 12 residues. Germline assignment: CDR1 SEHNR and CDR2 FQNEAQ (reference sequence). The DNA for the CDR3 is TGTGCCAGCAGCCCTATAGCCTACGAGCAGTACTTC. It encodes CASSPIAYEQYF.